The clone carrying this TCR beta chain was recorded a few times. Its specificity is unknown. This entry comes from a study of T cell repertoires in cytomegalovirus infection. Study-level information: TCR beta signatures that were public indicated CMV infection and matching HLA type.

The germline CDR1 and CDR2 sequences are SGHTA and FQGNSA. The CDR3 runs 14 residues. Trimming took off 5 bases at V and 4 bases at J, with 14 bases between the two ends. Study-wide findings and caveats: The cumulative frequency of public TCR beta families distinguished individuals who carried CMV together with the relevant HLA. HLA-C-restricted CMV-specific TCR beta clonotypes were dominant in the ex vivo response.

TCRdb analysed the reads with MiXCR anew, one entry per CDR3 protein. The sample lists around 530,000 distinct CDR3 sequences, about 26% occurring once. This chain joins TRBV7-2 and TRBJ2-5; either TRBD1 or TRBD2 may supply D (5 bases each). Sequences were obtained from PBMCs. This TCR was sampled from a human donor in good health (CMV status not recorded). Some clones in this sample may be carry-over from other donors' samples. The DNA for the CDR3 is TGTGCCAGCAGCGCCGGGACCCCTGGAGAGACCCAGTACTTC. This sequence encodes CASSAGTPGETQYF.